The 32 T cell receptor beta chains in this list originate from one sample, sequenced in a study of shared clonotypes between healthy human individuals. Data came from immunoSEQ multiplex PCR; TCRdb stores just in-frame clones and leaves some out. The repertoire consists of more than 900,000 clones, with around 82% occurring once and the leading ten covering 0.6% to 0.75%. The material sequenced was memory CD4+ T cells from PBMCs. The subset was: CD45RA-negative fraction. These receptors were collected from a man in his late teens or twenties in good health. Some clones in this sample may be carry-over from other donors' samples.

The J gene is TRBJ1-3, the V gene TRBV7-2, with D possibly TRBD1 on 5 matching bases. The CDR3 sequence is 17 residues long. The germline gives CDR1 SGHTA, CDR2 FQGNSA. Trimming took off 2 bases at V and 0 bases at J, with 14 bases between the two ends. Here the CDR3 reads CASSLLGTSFSGNTIYF. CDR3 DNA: TGTGCCAGCAGCTTACTTGGGACTTCCTTCTCTGGAAACACCATATATTTT. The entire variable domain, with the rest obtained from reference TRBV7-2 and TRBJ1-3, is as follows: GAGVSQSPSNKVTEKGKDVELRCDPISGHTALYWYRQSLGQGLEFLIYFQGNSAPDKSGLPSDRFSAERTGGSVSTLTIQRTQQEDSAVYLCASSLLGTSFSGNTIYFGEGSWLTVV.

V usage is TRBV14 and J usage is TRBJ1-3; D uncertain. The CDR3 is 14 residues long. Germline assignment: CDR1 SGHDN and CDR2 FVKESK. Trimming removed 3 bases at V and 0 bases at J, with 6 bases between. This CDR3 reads CASSQRISGNTIYF. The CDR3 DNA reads TGTGCCAGCAGCCAGAGGATCTCTGGAAACACCATATATTTT.

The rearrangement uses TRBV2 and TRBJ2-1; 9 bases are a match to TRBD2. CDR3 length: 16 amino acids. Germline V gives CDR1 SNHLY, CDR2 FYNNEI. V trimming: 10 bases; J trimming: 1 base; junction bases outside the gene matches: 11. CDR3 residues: CANRKGLAGSYNEQFF. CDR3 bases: TGTGCCAACAGGAAGGGTCTAGCGGGATCCTACAATGAGCAGTTCTTC.

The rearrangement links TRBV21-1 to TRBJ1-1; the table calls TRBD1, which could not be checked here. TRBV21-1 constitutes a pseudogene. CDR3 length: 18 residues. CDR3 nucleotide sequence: TGTGCCAGCAGCACCCGATTACGGGAAAGACAGGGGAACACTGAAGCTTTCTTT. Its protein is CASSTRLRERQGNTEAFF.

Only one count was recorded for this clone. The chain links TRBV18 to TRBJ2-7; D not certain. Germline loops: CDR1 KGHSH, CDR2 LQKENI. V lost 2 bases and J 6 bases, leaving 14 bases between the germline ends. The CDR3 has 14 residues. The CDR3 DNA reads TGTGCCAGCTCACCATTCCCCGACTCGAGCGAGCAGTACTTC. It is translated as CASSPFPDSSEQYF.

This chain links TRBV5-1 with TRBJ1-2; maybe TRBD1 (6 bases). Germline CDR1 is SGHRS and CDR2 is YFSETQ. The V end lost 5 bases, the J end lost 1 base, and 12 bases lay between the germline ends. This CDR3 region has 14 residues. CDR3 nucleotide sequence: TGCGCCAGCAGGGACAGTACTCTTAACTATGGCTACACCTTC. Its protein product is CASRDSTLNYGYTF.

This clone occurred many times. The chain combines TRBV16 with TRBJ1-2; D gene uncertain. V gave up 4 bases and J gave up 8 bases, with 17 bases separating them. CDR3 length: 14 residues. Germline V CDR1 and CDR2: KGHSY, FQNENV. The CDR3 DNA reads TGTGCCAGCAGCCCCGGGGTCGTGGGTGGCGGCTACACCTTC. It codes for CASSPGVVGGGYTF.

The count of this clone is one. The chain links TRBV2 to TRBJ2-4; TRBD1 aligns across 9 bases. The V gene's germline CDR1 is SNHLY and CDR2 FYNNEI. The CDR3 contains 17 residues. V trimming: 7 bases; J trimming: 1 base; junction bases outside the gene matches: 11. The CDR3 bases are TGTGCCAGCACCGGGACAGGGTACTCTAATGCCAAAAACATTCAGTACTTC. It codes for CASTGTGYSNAKNIQYF.

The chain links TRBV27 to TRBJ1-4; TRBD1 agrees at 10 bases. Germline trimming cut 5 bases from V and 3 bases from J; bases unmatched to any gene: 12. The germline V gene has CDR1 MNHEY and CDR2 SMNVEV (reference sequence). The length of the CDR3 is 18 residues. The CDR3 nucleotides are TGTGCCAGCAGTACAATTAAGGACAGGGGGATATCTAATGAAAAACTGTTTTTT. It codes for CASSTIKDRGISNEKLFF.

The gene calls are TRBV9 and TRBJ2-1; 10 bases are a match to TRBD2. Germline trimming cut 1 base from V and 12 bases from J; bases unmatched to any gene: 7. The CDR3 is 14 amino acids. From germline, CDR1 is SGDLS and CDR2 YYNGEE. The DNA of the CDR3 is TGTGCCAGCAGCGTAAGCGGGAGGGTTGTAGGGCAGTTCTTC. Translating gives CASSVSGRVVGQFF. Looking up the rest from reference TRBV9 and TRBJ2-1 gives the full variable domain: DSGVTQTPKHLITATGQRVTLRCSPRSGDLSVYWYQQSLDQGLQFLIQYYNGEERAKGNILERFSAQQFPDLHSELNLSSLELGDSALYFCASSVSGRVVGQFFGPGTRLTVL.

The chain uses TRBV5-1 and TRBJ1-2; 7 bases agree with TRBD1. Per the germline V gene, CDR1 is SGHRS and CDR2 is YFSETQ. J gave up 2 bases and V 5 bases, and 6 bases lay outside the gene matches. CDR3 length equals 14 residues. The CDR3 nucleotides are TGCGCCAGCAGGAACTCAGGGGGGAACTATGGCTACACCTTC. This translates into CASRNSGGNYGYTF.

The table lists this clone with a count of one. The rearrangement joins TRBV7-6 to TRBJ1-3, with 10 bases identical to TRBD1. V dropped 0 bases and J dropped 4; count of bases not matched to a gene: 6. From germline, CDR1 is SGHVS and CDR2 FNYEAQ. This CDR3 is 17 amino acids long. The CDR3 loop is CASSLARQGARGNTIYF. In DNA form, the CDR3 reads TGTGCCAGCAGCTTAGCAAGACAGGGGGCGCGCGGAAACACCATATATTTT.

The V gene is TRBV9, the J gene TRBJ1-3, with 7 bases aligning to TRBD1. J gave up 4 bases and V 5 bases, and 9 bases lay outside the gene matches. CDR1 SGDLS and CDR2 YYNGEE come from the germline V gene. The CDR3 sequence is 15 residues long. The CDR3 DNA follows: TGTGCCAGCAGGGGAACCGGGACAGTCGGAAACACCATATATTTT. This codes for CASRGTGTVGNTIYF.

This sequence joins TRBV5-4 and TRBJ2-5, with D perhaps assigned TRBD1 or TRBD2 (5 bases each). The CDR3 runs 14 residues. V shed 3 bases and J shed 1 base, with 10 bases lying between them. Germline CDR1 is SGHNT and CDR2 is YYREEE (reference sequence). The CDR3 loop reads CASSSSGPQETQYF. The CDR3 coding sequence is TGTGCCAGCAGCTCGTCGGGACCCCAAGAGACCCAGTACTTC.

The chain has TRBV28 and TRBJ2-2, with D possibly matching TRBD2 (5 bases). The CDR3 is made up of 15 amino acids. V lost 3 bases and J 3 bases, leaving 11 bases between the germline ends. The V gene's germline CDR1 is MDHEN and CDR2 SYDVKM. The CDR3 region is CASSFPDFYTGELFF. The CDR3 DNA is TGTGCCAGCAGTTTCCCGGACTTTTACACCGGGGAGCTGTTTTTT.

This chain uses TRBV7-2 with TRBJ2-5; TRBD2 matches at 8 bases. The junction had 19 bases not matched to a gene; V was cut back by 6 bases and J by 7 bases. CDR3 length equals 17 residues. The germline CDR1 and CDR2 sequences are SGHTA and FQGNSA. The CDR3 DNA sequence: TGTGCCAGCAGTCCCTACTCCAGCGGGGGCTTGGCGGGGACCCAGTACTTC. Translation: CASSPYSSGGLAGTQYF.

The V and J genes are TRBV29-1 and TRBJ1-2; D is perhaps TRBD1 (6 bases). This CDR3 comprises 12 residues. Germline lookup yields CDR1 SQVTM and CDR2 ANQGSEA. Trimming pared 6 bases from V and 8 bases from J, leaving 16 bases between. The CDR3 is CSVETGWVGYTF. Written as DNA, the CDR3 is TGCAGCGTGGAAACAGGGTGGGTAGGCTACACCTTC.

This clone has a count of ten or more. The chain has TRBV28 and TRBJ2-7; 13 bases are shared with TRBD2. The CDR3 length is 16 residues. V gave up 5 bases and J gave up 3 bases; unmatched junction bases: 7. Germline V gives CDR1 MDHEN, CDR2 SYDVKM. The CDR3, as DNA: TGTGCCAGCAGTCTGTGGACTAGCGGGAGCGACTACGAGCAGTACTTC. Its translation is CASSLWTSGSDYEQYF.

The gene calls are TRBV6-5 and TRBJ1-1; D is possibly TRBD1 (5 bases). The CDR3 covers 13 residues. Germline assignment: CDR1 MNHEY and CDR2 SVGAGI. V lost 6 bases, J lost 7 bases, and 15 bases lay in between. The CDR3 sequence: CASRRYQGYEAFF. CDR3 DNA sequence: TGTGCCAGCAGGAGATATCAGGGTTATGAAGCTTTCTTT.

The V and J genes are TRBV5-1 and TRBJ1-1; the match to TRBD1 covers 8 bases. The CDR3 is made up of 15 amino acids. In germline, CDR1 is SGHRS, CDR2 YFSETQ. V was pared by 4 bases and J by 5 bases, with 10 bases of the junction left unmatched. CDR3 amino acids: CASSTLTGDGTEAFF. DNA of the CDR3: TGCGCCAGCAGCACACTGACAGGGGATGGAACTGAAGCTTTCTTT.

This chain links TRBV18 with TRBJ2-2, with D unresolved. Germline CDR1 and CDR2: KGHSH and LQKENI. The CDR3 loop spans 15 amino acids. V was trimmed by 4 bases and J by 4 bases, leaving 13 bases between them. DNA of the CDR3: TGTGCCAGCTCACTCGTGGACGGATTCACCGGGGAGCTGTTTTTT. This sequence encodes CASSLVDGFTGELFF.

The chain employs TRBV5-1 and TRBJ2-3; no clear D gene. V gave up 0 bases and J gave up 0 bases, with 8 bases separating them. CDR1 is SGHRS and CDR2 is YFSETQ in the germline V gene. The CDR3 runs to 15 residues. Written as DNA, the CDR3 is TGCGCCAGCAGCTTGGTCCCCCTTAGCACAGATACGCAGTATTTT. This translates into CASSLVPLSTDTQYF.

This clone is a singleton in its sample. In DNA, the CDR3 is TGTGCCAGTAGTATAGCCCGGACAGGGGCAAACTATGGCTACACCTTC. Protein sequence: CASSIARTGANYGYTF. V gene TRBV19 combines with J gene TRBJ1-2; 9 nucleotides agree with TRBD1. The CDR3 is 16 amino acids. The germline gives CDR1 LNHDA, CDR2 SQIVND (reference sequence). The J segment lost 2 bases and the V segment lost 1 base, leaving 5 bases of the junction unmatched.

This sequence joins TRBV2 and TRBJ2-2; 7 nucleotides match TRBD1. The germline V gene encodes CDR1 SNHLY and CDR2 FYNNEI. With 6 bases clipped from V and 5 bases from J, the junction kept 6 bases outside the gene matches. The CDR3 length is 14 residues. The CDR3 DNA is TGTGCCAGCAGCAGACAGGGCGGAACCGGGGAGCTGTTTTTT. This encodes CASSRQGGTGELFF.

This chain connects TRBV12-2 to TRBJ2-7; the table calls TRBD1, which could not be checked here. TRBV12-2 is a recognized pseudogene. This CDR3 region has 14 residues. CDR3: CASRFRTVSYEQYF. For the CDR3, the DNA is TGTGCAAGTCGCTTCAGGACAGTCTCCTACGAGCAGTACTTC.

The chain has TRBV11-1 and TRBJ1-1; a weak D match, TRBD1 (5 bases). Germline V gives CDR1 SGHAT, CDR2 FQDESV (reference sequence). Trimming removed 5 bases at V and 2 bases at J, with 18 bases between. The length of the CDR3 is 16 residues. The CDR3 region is CASSPGPGLGNTEAFF. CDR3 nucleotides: TGTGCCAGCAGCCCGGGACCGGGGTTGGGTAACACTGAAGCTTTCTTT.

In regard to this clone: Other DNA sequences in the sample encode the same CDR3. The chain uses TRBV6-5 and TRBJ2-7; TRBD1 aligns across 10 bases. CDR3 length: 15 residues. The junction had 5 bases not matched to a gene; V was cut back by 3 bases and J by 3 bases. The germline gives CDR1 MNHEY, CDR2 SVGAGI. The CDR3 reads CASSYRDRGGYEQYF. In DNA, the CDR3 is TGTGCCAGCAGTTATAGGGACAGGGGCGGCTACGAGCAGTACTTC.

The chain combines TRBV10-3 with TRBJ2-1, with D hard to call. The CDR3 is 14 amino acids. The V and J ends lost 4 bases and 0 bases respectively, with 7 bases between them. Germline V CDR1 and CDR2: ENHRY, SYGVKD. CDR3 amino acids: CAISGGLSYNEQFF. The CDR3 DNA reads TGTGCCATCAGTGGCGGCCTCTCCTACAATGAGCAGTTCTTC.

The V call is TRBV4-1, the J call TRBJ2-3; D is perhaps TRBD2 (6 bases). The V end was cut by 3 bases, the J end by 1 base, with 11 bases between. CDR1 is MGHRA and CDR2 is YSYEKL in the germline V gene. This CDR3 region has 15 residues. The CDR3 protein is CASSQTVAGTDTQYF. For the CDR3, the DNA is TGCGCCAGCAGCCAGACCGTAGCGGGCACAGATACGCAGTATTTT.

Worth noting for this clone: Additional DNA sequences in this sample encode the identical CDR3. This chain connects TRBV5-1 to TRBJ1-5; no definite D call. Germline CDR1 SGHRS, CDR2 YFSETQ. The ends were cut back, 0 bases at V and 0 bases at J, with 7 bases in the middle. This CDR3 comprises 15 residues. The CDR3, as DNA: TGCGCCAGCAGCTTGGAAGGTATTAGCAATCAGCCCCAGCATTTT. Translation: CASSLEGISNQPQHF.

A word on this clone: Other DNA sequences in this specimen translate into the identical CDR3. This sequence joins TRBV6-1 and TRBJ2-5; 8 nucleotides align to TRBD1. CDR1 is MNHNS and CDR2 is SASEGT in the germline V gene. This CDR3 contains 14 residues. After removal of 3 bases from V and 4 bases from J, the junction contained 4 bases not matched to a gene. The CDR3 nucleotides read TGTGCCAGCAGTGAGGACAGGGTTAGAGAGACCCAGTACTTC. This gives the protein CASSEDRVRETQYF.

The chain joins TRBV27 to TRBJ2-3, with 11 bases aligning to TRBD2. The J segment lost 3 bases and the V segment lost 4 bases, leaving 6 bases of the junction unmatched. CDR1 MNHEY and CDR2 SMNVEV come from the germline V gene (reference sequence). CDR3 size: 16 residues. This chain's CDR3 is CASSSLRLAGTDTQYF. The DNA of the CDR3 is TGTGCCAGCAGTTCCCTCCGACTAGCGGGGACAGATACGCAGTATTTT.